The rows below give T cell receptor beta chains drawn from one sample of a study of blood T cell repertoires in COVID-19. Some clones are missing from TCRdb's copy, which holds only in-frame ones; the method was immunoSEQ multiplex PCR. The sample lists about 170,000 clones, approximately 91% occurring once. The sample consisted of peripheral blood. Receptors originate from a man younger than 35 with COVID-19, enrolled during active disease. The CDR3 runs from the conserved cysteine through the conserved F or W. D genes are given only for firm matches. Size is stated for part of the rows, as once, few or many counts, or as a class when the clone is expanded.

TRBJ1-5,15,-,TRBV19,-,TGTGCCAGTAGTATAAATGACTTAAGCAATCAGCCCCAGCATTTT,CASSINDLSNQPQHF
TRBJ2-7,16,TRBD2,TRBV7-6,-,TGTGCCAGCAGCCCCCGGGGCGGGGGAACGCCCTACGAGCAGTACTTC,CASSPRGGGTPYEQYF
TRBJ1-5,13,-,TRBV5-1,few,TGCGCCAGCAGCTTGGAACTAAATCAGCCCCAGCATTTT,CASSLELNQPQHF
TRBJ2-1,10,-,TRBV28,-,TGTGCCAGTTCTAGTTATGAGCAGTTCTTC,CASSSYEQFF
TRBJ1-5,14,TRBD1,TRBV28,-,TGTGCCAGCAGCCTCACAGGGGACAATCAGCCCCAGCATTTT,CASSLTGDNQPQHF
TRBJ2-6,15,-,TRBV6-5,once,TGTGCCAGCAGTTACACGAGCTCTGGGGCCAACGTCCTGACTTTC,CASSYTSSGANVLTF
TRBJ2-3,14,TRBD2,TRBV6-5,-,TGTGCCAGCAAAAGTCAGCGGGAGTTAAATACGCAGTATTTT,CASKSQRELNTQYF
TRBJ1-1,16,TRBD1,TRBV10-3,-,TGTGCCATCAGGAACACCGGGACAGGGGGGAACACTGAAGCTTTCTTT,CAIRNTGTGGNTEAFF
TRBJ2-3,15,-,TRBV7-2,-,TGTGCCAGCAGCTTAGTGTACGGGGGCACAGATACGCAGTATTTT,CASSLVYGGTDTQYF
TRBJ1-3,18,-,TRBV28,-,TGTGCCACCCAACAGCCTCTGTCGCGGGATCACGGTGGAAACACCATATATTTT,CATQQPLSRDHGGNTIYF
TRBJ1-1,13,-,TRBV11-2,-,TGTGCCAGCTCCGGCGGGGGGAGGACTGAAGCTTTCTTT,CASSGGGRTEAFF
TRBJ1-1,15,-,TRBV5-5,-,TGTGCCAGCAGCTTGGCCAGGGCGGCGAACACTGAAGCTTTCTTT,CASSLARAANTEAFF
TRBJ1-5,14,-,TRBV10-3,-,TGTGCCACCCGTCGTCCAGGGGACAATCAGCCCCAGCATTTT,CATRRPGDNQPQHF
TRBJ2-2,15,TRBD2,TRBV19,few,TGTGCCAGTAGGGGGACTAGCGGGAGCGGTGGGGAGCTGTTTTTT,CASRGTSGSGGELFF
TRBJ1-1,13,-,TRBV14,-,TGTGCCAGCAGCCATCGACAGGACCCTGAAGCTTTCTTT,CASSHRQDPEAFF
TRBJ1-6,17,-,TRBV3-1/TRBV3-2,once,TGTGCCAGCAGACAACAGGGATTGTCTAGTCTTAATTCACCCCTCCACTTT,CASRQQGLSSLNSPLHF
TRBJ2-7,15,-,TRBV7-2,-,TGTGCCAGCAGCTTAGGTGGACAGTCCCTATACGAGCAGTACTTC,CASSLGGQSLYEQYF